Given below is one T cell receptor (beta chain) in context. The germline CDR1 and CDR2 sequences are LGHNA and YSLEER. CDR3 size: 14 residues. With 4 bases clipped from V and 2 bases from J, the junction kept 2 bases outside the gene matches. This entry belongs to a study of blood T cell repertoires in COVID-19. Looking at the study overall: PBMCs, B-cell-depleted T cells, or T cells provided the cDNA or gDNA that made up the material.

As handled by the study authors: Quantification of nucleated cells was approximated via reference gene primer amplification. Data came from immunoSEQ multiplex PCR; TCRdb stores just in-frame clones and leaves some out. That table furnishes V, J and clone size, whereas the DNA furnished D and trimming. In the table there are over 100,000 clones, roughly 84% of which are singletons. This chain uses TRBV4-3 with TRBJ1-3; 7 bases map to TRBD1. The origin of this receptor is a man aged 35 to 55 with acute or convalescent COVID-19. The specimen was peripheral blood. The CDR3 nucleotides are TGCGCCAGCAGCCCAGACAGGGCTGGAAACACCATATATTTT. It specifies CASSPDRAGNTIYF.